The rows below give T cell receptor beta chains drawn from one sample of a study of beta chain features in type 1 diabetes. Repertoires were generated with immunoSEQ multiplex PCR, while TCRdb's copy carries only in-frame clones and drops some. The table lists some 360,000 clones, roughly a fifth of them singletons. Sequenced input: naive CD4+ T cells from blood. These receptors were obtained from a woman aged 18-30 years in good health. The conserved cysteine and the conserved F or W are not part of the CDR3 here.

J	V	CDR3
TRBJ1-2	TRBV27	ASRPTGSGGYT
TRBJ2-7	TRBV4-1	ASSQGRLAGVYYEQY
TRBJ2-7	TRBV9	ASSVDTGISTYEQY
TRBJ1-4	TRBV7-9	ASSPTV
TRBJ1-1	TRBV25-1	ASSEPQGRNTEAF
TRBJ2-3	TRBV2	ASSEAATRSTDTQY
TRBJ1-5	TRBV30	AWNTGGNQPQH
TRBJ2-1	TRBV6-5	ASSDRQGRQF
TRBJ1-4	TRBV5-1	ASSAAGTGSEKLF
TRBJ2-3	TRBV5-4	ASRASGSATDTQY
TRBJ1-1	TRBV4-1	ASSDDRVGEAF
TRBJ2-5	TRBV30	ALSLAGAPTQY
TRBJ1-4	TRBV7-8	ASSLPPYRTANEKLF
TRBJ1-1	TRBV18	ASSRTANTEAF
TRBJ1-1	TRBV5-1	ASSLGLMNTEAF
TRBJ1-2	TRBV5-4	ASSLPGQGGRGYT
TRBJ2-1	TRBV5-1	ASSLDGGINEQF
TRBJ2-7	TRBV6-5	ASRSSWREQY
TRBJ2-1	TRBV30	AGQNGVLSSYNEQF
TRBJ1-2	TRBV30	AWLHITVDRDGYT
TRBJ2-3	TRBV5-1	ASSLRTDTQY
TRBJ2-1	TRBV30	AWSSQLAGLYNEQF
TRBJ1-2	TRBV9	ASSETANYGYT
TRBJ2-5	TRBV18	ASSRHHQETQY
TRBJ2-5	TRBV29-1	SVRTDQETQY
TRBJ2-3	TRBV29-1	SVVAPTGDTQY
TRBJ1-1	TRBV7-2	ASSSGQMNTEAF
TRBJ2-5	TRBV7-2	ASSLKQGGETQY
TRBJ2-6	TRBV7-9	ASSSAPGRAAGANVLT
TRBJ1-4	TRBV18	ASSPPKGARNEKLF
TRBJ1-5	TRBV2	ASSVSAGNQPQH
TRBJ2-2	TRBV5-1	ASSEDSTTGELF
TRBJ2-7	TRBV2	ASSTSGAYEQY
TRBJ1-1	TRBV5-4	ASSILQGTEAF
TRBJ2-3	TRBV7-2	ASSSDRASTDTQY
TRBJ1-2	TRBV6-1	ASSEPGHLSYGYT
TRBJ2-2	TRBV1	TSSHPRGSGSGTGELF
TRBJ2-3	TRBV5-1	ASSPQRGGDTQY
TRBJ2-5	TRBV7-2	ASSQSGDTKETQY
TRBJ2-1	TRBV7-9	ASTPPIGDDNEQF
TRBJ1-5	TRBV7-9	ASSPQGVGQPQH
TRBJ1-1	TRBV18	ASSPTGGNTEAF
TRBJ2-7	TRBV2	ASSNRGRTLGSYEQY
TRBJ1-2	TRBV29-1	SAAEGTGYT
TRBJ2-4	TRBV9	ASSFGPGDIQY
TRBJ2-3	TRBV5-6	ASRLGLAGADTQY
TRBJ2-1	TRBV4-2	ASSRWASGATSSYNEQF